The 6 T cell receptor beta chains in this list originate from one sample, sequenced in a study of blood T cell repertoires in COVID-19. Sequencing was performed with immunoSEQ multiplex PCR; in TCRdb, only in-frame clones are kept and a portion is missing. The table shows over 200,000 clones, with approximately 84% occurring only once. Sequenced sample: PBMCs or T cells enriched from blood (not recorded which). All receptors come from a young man who had recovered from COVID-19.

This chain connects TRBV29-1 to TRBJ2-3; tentatively, D is TRBD1 (6 bases). This CDR3 has 12 residues. V dropped 7 bases and J dropped 1 base, with 9 bases sitting between them. The V gene's germline CDR1 is SQVTM and CDR2 ANQGSEA. CDR3 residues: CSGDTGTDTQYF. CDR3 sequence (DNA): TGCAGCGGGGACACAGGCACAGATACGCAGTATTTT.

The rearrangement uses TRBV27 and TRBJ2-2; no clear D. The germline gives CDR1 MNHEY, CDR2 SMNVEV (reference sequence). V was pared by 3 bases and J by 2 bases, with 13 bases between. The CDR3 runs to 16 residues. The CDR3 here is CASSFVGLRNTGELFF. CDR3 DNA sequence: TGTGCCAGCAGTTTTGTGGGCTTGAGAAACACCGGGGAGCTGTTTTTT.

The rearrangement joins TRBV2 to TRBJ1-2; 8 nucleotides match TRBD1. V lost 5 bases to trimming and J lost 5 bases; unmatched junction nucleotides: 4. The CDR3 covers 13 residues. CDR1 SNHLY and CDR2 FYNNEI come from the germline V gene. In DNA form, the CDR3 reads TGTGCCAGCAGTTACAGGGGGAATTATGGCTACACCTTC. This codes for CASSYRGNYGYTF.

The V and J genes are TRBV10-3 and TRBJ1-5; no clear D gene. This CDR3 comprises 13 residues. Germline CDR1 and CDR2: ENHRY and SYGVKD. The V end lost 3 bases, the J end lost 3 bases, and 6 bases lay between the germline ends. CDR3 loop: CAISDRLNQPQHF. The DNA of the CDR3 is TGTGCCATCAGTGACAGACTCAATCAGCCCCAGCATTTT.

CDR3 bases: TGTGCCAGCAGACTACAGGGGCGGGATGAGCAGTTCTTC. It encodes CASRLQGRDEQFF. The gene calls are TRBV12-3 or TRBV12-4 and TRBJ2-1; TRBD1 matches 7 bases. The length of the CDR3 is 13 residues. V was clipped by 6 bases and J by 8 bases; unmatched bases: 7.

The V and J genes are TRBV19 and TRBJ1-5, with 10 bases matching TRBD1. CDR1 LNHDA and CDR2 SQIVND come from the germline V gene (reference sequence). The CDR3 has 13 residues. Trimming removed 7 bases from V and 4 bases from J; junction bases left unmatched: 1. CDR3 loop: CASMGQGNQPQHF. DNA of the CDR3: TGTGCCAGTATGGGACAGGGGAATCAGCCCCAGCATTTT.